Below, 14 T cell receptor beta chains from the same sample are listed, as sequenced in a study of T cell responses to AZD1222 COVID-19 vaccine. TCRdb keeps only in-frame clones here, not all; method: immunoSEQ multiplex PCR. Among approximately 92,000 clones, 70% to 90% were seen once, and the ten largest hold less than 3%. This material consisted of peripheral blood, taken on day 0 of AZD1222 vaccination. The receptor source for this set is an adult in good health.

V is TRBV4-3 and J is TRBJ2-5; a weak D match, TRBD2 (6 bases). V lost 0 bases and J 5 bases, leaving 16 bases between the germline ends. The germline CDR1 and CDR2 sequences are LGHNA and YSLEER. This CDR3 spans 16 amino acids. The CDR3: CASSQEGPSVTETQYF. CDR3 sequence (DNA): TGCGCCAGCAGCCAAGAGGGTCCTAGCGTGACGGAGACCCAGTACTTC.

The chain uses TRBV4-2 and TRBJ2-2; TRBD2 might be the D (6 bases). The CDR3 has 17 amino acids. Germline values: CDR1 LGHNA, CDR2 YNFKEQ. V was clipped by 4 bases and J by 2 bases, with 17 bases between them. The CDR3 protein is CASSPLGSGINTGELFF. The CDR3 region has the DNA TGTGCCAGCAGCCCTCTTGGTAGCGGAATTAACACCGGGGAGCTGTTTTTT.

The rearrangement joins TRBV14 to TRBJ2-1; 8 bases align to TRBD2. V lost 4 bases, J lost 0 bases, and 8 bases stayed unmatched. Germline assignment: CDR1 SGHDN and CDR2 FVKESK. The CDR3 length is 17 residues. The CDR3 spells CASSPPWGTSSYNEQFF. CDR3 nucleotide sequence: TGTGCCAGCAGCCCTCCCTGGGGGACTAGCTCCTACAATGAGCAGTTCTTC.

This chain joins TRBV11-3 and TRBJ2-2, with D tentatively TRBD2 (6 bases). CDR1 is SGHNT and CDR2 is YENEEA in the germline V gene. Trimming left V 5 bases short and J 4 bases short, with 11 bases between. The CDR3 length is 14 residues. The CDR3 here is CASSPGLFTGELFF. DNA of the CDR3: TGTGCCAGCAGCCCGGGACTCTTCACCGGGGAGCTGTTTTTT.

There are a few counts of this clone. This chain connects TRBV7-6 to TRBJ1-6, with 7 bases identical to TRBD1. This CDR3 region has 15 residues. CDR1 SGHVS and CDR2 FNYEAQ come from the germline V gene. The J segment lost 8 bases and the V segment lost 5 bases, leaving 9 bases of the junction unmatched. The CDR3 loop reads CASSLRGPRDSPLHF. CDR3 bases: TGTGCCAGCAGCCTAAGGGGGCCGCGGGATTCACCCCTCCACTTT.

A single count supports this clone. The gene calls are TRBV28 and TRBJ2-7; the D is unclear. The CDR3 has 12 residues. Germline V gene lookup returns CDR1 MDHEN and CDR2 SYDVKM. V lost 6 bases to trimming and J lost 5 bases, with 11 bases between them. CDR3 sequence: CASSLSFHEQYV. CDR3 DNA: TGTGCCAGCAGCCTCTCGTTCCACGAGCAGTACGTC.

V and J are TRBV19 and TRBJ2-1; tentative D call: TRBD1 (6 bases). CDR1 LNHDA and CDR2 SQIVND come from the germline V gene (reference sequence). V dropped 5 bases and J dropped 2 bases, with 10 bases sitting between them. This CDR3 region has 14 residues. This CDR3 reads CASSDRTAYNEQFF. The CDR3 DNA sequence: TGTGCCAGTAGTGACCGGACAGCCTACAATGAGCAGTTCTTC. Based on the CDR3 plus reference TRBV19 and TRBJ2-1, the full variable domain is DGGITQSPKYLFRKEGQNVTLSCEQNLNHDAMYWYRQDPGQGLRLIYYSQIVNDFQKGDIAEGYSVSREKKESFPLTVTSAQKNPTAFYLCASSDRTAYNEQFFGPGTRLTVL.

The CDR3 loop is CASSLGLFGVQETQYF. The CDR3 nucleotides read TGTGCCAGCAGCTTAGGACTCTTTGGGGTCCAAGAGACCCAGTACTTC. The V call is TRBV7-8, the J call TRBJ2-5; D remains unclear. Germline V gene data show CDR1 as SGHVS and CDR2 as FQNEAQ. The CDR3 spans 16 residues. The germline V and J ends were trimmed by 1 base and 1 base, with 13 bases remaining between them.

The chain employs TRBV9 and TRBJ1-1; no definite D call. Germline-derived CDR1 and CDR2 are SGDLS and YYNGEE. This CDR3 is built from 14 residues. Trimming left V 5 bases short and J 1 base short, with 12 bases between. The CDR3 loop reads CASRPTDGNTEAFF. The CDR3 DNA reads as TGTGCCAGCAGGCCAACGGACGGGAACACTGAAGCTTTCTTT.

The CDR3 nucleotides read TGTGCCAGCAGCCCTCTAGCGGGAGAGGGCAATGAGCAGTTCTTC. The encoded protein is CASSPLAGEGNEQFF. V usage is TRBV9 and J usage is TRBJ2-1; 10 bases fit TRBD2. The CDR3 consists of 15 residues. V was pared by 4 bases and J by 6 bases, with 7 bases of the junction left unmatched. The V gene's germline CDR1 is SGDLS and CDR2 YYNGEE.

For this clone: A read error may produce the germline difference seen at one junction end. The genes are TRBV5-1 and TRBJ2-1; 10 bases agree with TRBD1. CDR3 length: 15 residues. Germline V gene lookup returns CDR1 SGHRS and CDR2 YFSETQ. CDR3 nucleotide sequence: TGTGCCAGCAGCCCGACCGGGACAGGGGTTAATGAGCAGTTCTTC. It translates to CASSPTGTGVNEQFF.

The chain has TRBV9 and TRBJ2-2; 8 bases agree with TRBD1. CDR3 length: 16 residues. J gave up 7 bases and V 4 bases, and 12 bases lay outside the gene matches. Per germline, CDR1 SGDLS and CDR2 YYNGEE. The CDR3 DNA reads TGTGCCAGCAGCCCAGAGTCAGGGGGCGCGGGCGGGGAGCTGTTTTTT. Its translation: CASSPESGGAGGELFF.

This chain connects TRBV19 to TRBJ1-4, with no clear D. Germline V lookup: CDR1 LNHDA, CDR2 SQIVND (reference sequence). Trimming removed 4 bases at V and 0 bases at J, with 9 bases between. The CDR3 is made up of 15 amino acids. The CDR3 sequence is CASSTGIATNEKLFF. CDR3 sequence (DNA): TGTGCCAGTAGTACCGGGATAGCAACTAATGAAAAACTGTTTTTT.

The V call is TRBV7-9, the J call TRBJ2-6, with 8 bases lining up with TRBD1. The germline CDR1 and CDR2 sequences are SEHNR and FQNEAQ (reference sequence). Trimming took 6 bases from V and 0 from J; bases not matched to a gene: 13. The CDR3 is 19 residues long. CDR3 sequence reads: CASRLLPGQDISGANVLTF. The CDR3 DNA is TGTGCCAGCAGGCTCCTTCCGGGACAGGACATCTCTGGGGCCAACGTCCTGACTTTC.